Here is one TCR beta chain with its context. The antigen remains undetermined. One end of the junction varies from germline; a read error may be responsible. Starting material of around 460 ng total RNA yielded TCR beta cDNA via a constant-region primer. Slightly modified ARM-PCR served as the procedure for the TCR beta libraries. These libraries came from three rounds of nested multiplex PCR. Each of the first two PCR rounds ran approximately 11 cycles with TRBV1-TRBV30 forward and C-beta reverse primers. One entry per CDR3 protein, called by TCRdb with MiXCR from the multiplex PCR reads. The data contain tens of thousands of distinct CDR3 sequences, around 73% of them singletons. Unsorted bulk tissue, roughly 19-34 mg of it, served as the source for co-extraction of RNA and DNA. Every tumor sample had over 75% viable tumor cells. This CDR3 spans 14 amino acids. This sample stems from a study of tumor-infiltrating lymphocytes in primary liver carcinoma. Study context: The patients included men and women who were aged 30 to 69 years.

The study's findings and limits: The proportion of top clones found throughout all five tumor regions was only about 7-24%.

This clonotype originated in a man aged 35-49 years with primary liver carcinoma and hepatitis B virus infection. The V gene is TRBV12-3 or TRBV12-4, the J gene TRBJ2-3; D might be TRBD2 (6 bases). Sequencing was carried out using liver tumor tissue from sampling region 5. Specified subset: tumor region T5, tumor centre. The CDR3 nucleotides read TGTGCCAGCAGTCCTACAGGTTCGGGGGATACACAGTATTTT. This sequence encodes CASSPTGSGDTQYF.